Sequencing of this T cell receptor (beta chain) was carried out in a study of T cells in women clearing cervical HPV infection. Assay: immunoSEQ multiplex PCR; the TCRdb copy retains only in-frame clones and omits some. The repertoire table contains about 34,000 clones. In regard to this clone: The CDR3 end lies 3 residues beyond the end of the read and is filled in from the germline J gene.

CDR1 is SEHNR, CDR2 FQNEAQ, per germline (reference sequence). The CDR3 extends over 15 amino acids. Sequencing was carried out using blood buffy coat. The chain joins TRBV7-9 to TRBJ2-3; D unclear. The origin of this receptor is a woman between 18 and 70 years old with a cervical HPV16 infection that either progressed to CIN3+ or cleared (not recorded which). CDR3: CASSLDSRFQETQYF. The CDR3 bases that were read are TGTGCCAGCAGCTTAGACAGCAGATTCCAAGAGACG.